This T cell receptor beta chain was obtained from a study of a mutant IDH1 vaccine in newly diagnosed glioma. Study-wide context: The treated population exhibited a male proportion of roughly 62%, a female proportion of approximately 38%, and a mean age of approximately 42 years. Findings and caveats of the study: Vaccination induced immune responses in 93.3% of patients.

CDR1 and CDR2 from the germline V gene are KGHSH and LQKENI. The V and J ends lost 0 bases and 7 bases respectively, with 5 bases between them. CDR3 size: 12 residues. A remark on this clone: Its specificity is unknown.

The time point was: week 23, last vaccination. The content of each vaccine dose was 300 ug of mutant IDH1 20-mer peptide, and topical imiquimod accompanied it. Measured with immunoSEQ multiplex PCR; TCRdb has only the in-frame clones, and not every one. The sample lists some 80,000 clones; 85% to 90% were seen once. The chain links TRBV18 to TRBJ2-3; unclear D gene. The receptor comes from a woman aged 45-65 years with glioma. The sequencing here drew on PBMCs, taken from a glioma patient whose treatment included an IDH1 peptide vaccine. CDR3 DNA: TGTGCCAGCTCACCACCCACCTATACGCAGTATTTT. Translated: CASSPPTYTQYF. Full variable domain (missing parts from reference TRBV18 and TRBJ2-3): NAGVMQNPRHLVRRRGQEARLRCSPMKGHSHVYWYRQLPEEGLKFMVYLQKENIIDESGMPKERFSAEFPKEGPSILRIQQVVRGDSAAYFCASSPPTYTQYFGPGTRLTVL.